This T cell receptor beta chain was identified in a study of vaccination effects on CD4 cells after COVID-19. Study details: Two-dose BNT162b2 or mRNA-1273 vaccination was given to participants. Whole-study results and caveats: Convalescent patients were scarce, and early post-infection timepoints were absent.

ViraFEST assay sequencing came after antigen-specific CD4+ T cells were expanded with viral peptide pools. Culture proceeded for nine to eleven days, and CD4+ T cells were then isolated. The healthy vaccine recipients, who had no prior SARS-CoV-2 infection, showed negative nucleocapsid antibodies. This CDR3 spans 11 amino acids. Germline V gives CDR1 MNHNY, CDR2 SVGAGI (reference sequence). V shed 6 bases and J shed 7 bases, with 4 bases lying between them. Some clones are missing from TCRdb's copy, which holds only in-frame ones; the method was immunoSEQ multiplex PCR. The table shows tens of thousands of clones, with around 67% occurring only once. This clone was detected only a few times. Its antigen is not identified.

The TCR comes from a human donor who received a COVID-19 vaccine. The V gene is TRBV6-6, the J gene TRBJ1-6; D call uncertain. Sequences were derived from CD4+ T cells from PBMCs cultured with SARS-CoV-2 spike peptides, sampled before COVID-19 vaccination. This CDR3 reads CASRLNSPLHF. CDR3 bases: TGTGCCAGCAGACTCAATTCACCCCTCCACTTT.